What follows describes a single T cell receptor beta chain. The antigen is unknown. This entry is derived from a study of chemoradiotherapy in HPV16-positive cancers. General study findings and limits: Better recurrence-free survival went with HPV-responsive T-cell expansion in HPV16-positive patients. Candidate HPV-specific clones and E7-related TCR motifs grew in tumor during treatment.

The repertoire was sequenced with immunoSEQ multiplex PCR; TCRdb's copy has only in-frame clones and lacks some. The sample has tens of thousands of clones; more than 90% are singletons. The V gene's germline CDR1 is SGHTA and CDR2 FQGNSA. Trimming removed 7 bases from V and 1 base from J; junction bases left unmatched: 5. The CDR3 covers 14 residues. Samples were taken several times over chemoradiotherapy. The sample here was blood, taken from a patient who underwent chemoradiotherapy. The chain couples TRBV7-2 to TRBJ2-5, with 8 bases that match TRBD2. This clonotype was obtained from a human donor with HPV-associated anogenital cancer. The CDR3 loop is CASKLSGGQETQYF. In DNA, the CDR3 is TGTGCCAGCAAGTTGAGCGGGGGCCAAGAGACCCAGTACTTC.